This is a list of T cell receptor beta chains from one sample in a study of shared clonotypes between healthy human individuals. Only in-frame clones appear in the TCRdb table, and some are missing; sequencing was by immunoSEQ multiplex PCR. The top ten clones hold under 0.45% of a sample with fewer than 1.8 million clones, about 98.5% of them seen once. Source material: naive CD4+ T cells sorted from blood. These receptors came from a man aged 30-40 years in good health. Both conserved end residues are part of each CDR3.

J gene | V gene | CDR3 protein
TRBJ1-2 | TRBV7-9 | CASSPNSYGYTF
TRBJ2-7 | TRBV28 | CASTPSAGPYSYEQYF
TRBJ2-5 | TRBV15 | CATSRAGLAKETQYF
TRBJ2-1 | TRBV5-1 | CASSSGLAGGYNEQFF
TRBJ2-1 | TRBV5-1 | CASRSTSGSLYNEQFF
TRBJ2-3 | TRBV18 | CASSLDARDTQYF
TRBJ2-1 | TRBV19 | CASSIGGGFASYNEQFF
TRBJ2-3 | TRBV4-3 | CASSQDPVAPDTQYF
TRBJ2-7 | TRBV9 | CASSVRAGGYEQYF
TRBJ2-7 | TRBV6-1 | CATDYREETYEQYF
TRBJ2-5 | TRBV18 | CASSPGTAKQETQYF
TRBJ2-1 | TRBV6-5 | CASSYSSLRGYNEQFF
TRBJ1-5 | TRBV28 | CASRPVNQPQHF
TRBJ2-1 | TRBV7-9 | CASSLIAGGWNEQFF
TRBJ2-7 | TRBV28 | CASSLPGGTYEQYF
TRBJ1-1 | TRBV18 | CASSPSTGPAVGAFF
TRBJ1-2 | TRBV6-5 | CASTRGSGYTF
TRBJ2-1 | TRBV28 | CASSSTPGQFF
TRBJ2-3 | TRBV25-1 | CASSAPGRDTQYF
TRBJ1-2 | TRBV18 | CASSLVVGPPKLNGYTF
TRBJ2-3 | TRBV29-1 | CSVSVGQGDTQYF
TRBJ1-1 | TRBV30 | CAWSRGRGRAAFF
TRBJ2-1 | TRBV6-6 | CASTKRPSYEQFF
TRBJ1-1 | TRBV5-1 | CASSLPGENTEAFF
TRBJ1-5 | TRBV28 | CASSLGQPQHF
TRBJ2-5 | TRBV28 | CASLTWTEGQETQYF
TRBJ1-2 | TRBV5-6 | CASSLSGPRNYGYTF
TRBJ2-4 | TRBV7-2 | CASSSSPAKNIQYF
TRBJ2-7 | TRBV6-1 | CASSESRHRSYEQYF
TRBJ2-7 | TRBV5-1 | CASSLTGVSYEQYF
TRBJ2-1 | TRBV4-2 | CASSQGGSGDNEQFF
TRBJ2-6 | TRBV30 | CAWSRAPGANVLTF
TRBJ2-2 | TRBV29-1 | CSVVTRTNTGELFF
TRBJ2-3 | TRBV5-4 | CASSARRSTVDTQYF
TRBJ2-2 | TRBV27 | CASRWGLPGELFF
TRBJ2-1 | TRBV18 | CASSPVAGALAHNEQFF
TRBJ2-7 | TRBV7-9 | CASSLAGTSEYEQYF
TRBJ2-7 | TRBV6-1 | CASSGQGNSYEQYF
TRBJ2-7 | TRBV28 | CASGGATYEQYF
TRBJ1-3 | TRBV7-9 | CASSFLSSGNTIYF
TRBJ2-2 | TRBV5-5 | CASRKTVNTGELFF
TRBJ1-2 | TRBV5-4 | CASSLSVWQLAGGYTF
TRBJ2-3 | TRBV5-1 | CASSLVLADRGPDTQYF
TRBJ2-5 | TRBV2 | CASSGGLAGETQYF
TRBJ1-5 | TRBV5-1 | CASSLEGGPNQPQHF
TRBJ2-2 | TRBV6-4 | CASSTNTGELFF
TRBJ2-1 | TRBV4-1 | CASSLLAGAHNEQFF
TRBJ2-5 | TRBV7-6 | CASSFYAYSGGGETQYF